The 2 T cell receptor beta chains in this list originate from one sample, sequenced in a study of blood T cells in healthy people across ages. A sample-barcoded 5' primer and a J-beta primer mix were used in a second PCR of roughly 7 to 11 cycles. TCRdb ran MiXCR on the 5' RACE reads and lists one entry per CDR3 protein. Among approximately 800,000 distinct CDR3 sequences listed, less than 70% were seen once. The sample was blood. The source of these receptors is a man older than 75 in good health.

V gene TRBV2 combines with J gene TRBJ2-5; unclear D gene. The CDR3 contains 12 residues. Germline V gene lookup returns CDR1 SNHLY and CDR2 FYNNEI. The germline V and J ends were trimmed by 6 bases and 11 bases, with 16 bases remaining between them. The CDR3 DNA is TGTGCCAGCAGCAGGCCCCCGAGTGAGCAGTACTTC. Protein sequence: CASSRPPSEQYF.

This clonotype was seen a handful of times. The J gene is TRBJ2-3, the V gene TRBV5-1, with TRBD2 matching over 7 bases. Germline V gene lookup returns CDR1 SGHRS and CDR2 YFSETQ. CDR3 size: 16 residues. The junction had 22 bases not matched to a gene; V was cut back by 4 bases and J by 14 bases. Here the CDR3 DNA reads TGCGCCAGCAGCCCTCTCGGGGAGGGGCAGCACAGATACGCGTATTTT. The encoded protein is CASSPLGEGQHRYAYF.